This T cell receptor beta chain emerged from a study of kidney transplant recipient with SARS-CoV-2 infection. TCRdb called the reads again in MiXCR, with one record for every CDR3 protein. Of 200,000 to 300,000 distinct CDR3 sequences detected, more than 25% appear once; the ten largest clones hold less than 8.5%. V was pared by 0 bases and J by 1 base, with 5 bases of the junction left unmatched. Germline-derived CDR1 and CDR2 are DFQATT and SNEGSKA (reference sequence). The CDR3 runs 16 residues. Sequenced here: a blood sample, sampled at baseline and on day 111 from a kidney transplant recipient. The V call is TRBV20-1, the J call TRBJ2-3; 9 bases match TRBD2. The receptor was derived from a young adult male patient who had COVID-19 and was a kidney transplant recipient. These T cells may partly come from the graft donor. This CDR3 is CSARDLLAGGTDTQYF. The CDR3 DNA sequence: TGCAGTGCTAGAGATCTACTAGCGGGTGGCACAGATACGCAGTATTTT.